A single sample gave rise to the 15 T cell receptor beta chains below, sequenced in a study of shared clonotypes between healthy human individuals. The assay was immunoSEQ multiplex PCR, and TCRdb's table has in-frame clones only and misses some. The data contain 2.5 million or so clones, approximately 94% of them seen just once; the ten biggest clones take up 0.14%. What was sequenced was naive CD4+ T cells sorted from blood. Regarding subset: CD45RA+ positively selected. All receptors come from a man aged 18-30 years in good health.

Comment on this clone: The same CDR3 arises from other DNA sequences in this sample as well. The CDR3 region has the DNA TGTGCCAGCAGCCCAGGGGGTAATGAGCAGTTCTTC. Translating gives CASSPGGNEQFF. This chain links TRBV11-2 with TRBJ2-1, with 7 positions matching TRBD1. Germline trimming cut 5 bases from V and 7 bases from J; bases unmatched to any gene: 2. The CDR3 is made up of 12 amino acids. CDR1 and CDR2 (germline): SGHAT, FQNNGV.

The chain has TRBV4-1 and TRBJ1-1, with a tentative D call TRBD1 (6 bases). Per germline, CDR1 MGHRA and CDR2 YSYEKL. V lost 4 bases and J lost 1, with 16 bases in between. The CDR3 length is 16 residues. The CDR3 DNA sequence: TGCGCCAGCAGCCGCGTGCCAGTGACAGGGAACACTGAAGCTTTCTTT. Protein product: CASSRVPVTGNTEAFF.

The genes are TRBV7-6 and TRBJ2-3; weak D call: TRBD1 (6 bases). The germline gives CDR1 SGHVS, CDR2 FNYEAQ. The V end lost 0 bases, the J end lost 4 bases, and 11 bases lay between the germline ends. The CDR3 extends over 15 amino acids. Here the CDR3 DNA reads TGTGCCAGCAGCTTAGCGGGGGCCAGCGCAGATACGCAGTATTTT. Translated: CASSLAGASADTQYF.

The chain carries TRBV5-6 and TRBJ2-5, with 16 positions matching TRBD2. Trimming cost V 3 bases and J 0 bases; bases outside gene matches: 2. The CDR3 consists of 17 residues. Germline V gives CDR1 SGHDT, CDR2 YYEEEE. CDR3 amino acids: CASSWGLAGGYQETQYF. The CDR3 coding sequence is TGTGCCAGCAGCTGGGGACTAGCGGGAGGGTACCAAGAGACCCAGTACTTC. Supplemented by reference TRBV5-6 and TRBJ2-5, the full variable domain reads DAGVTQSPTHLIKTRGQQVTLRCSPKSGHDTVSWYQQALGQGPQFIFQYYEEEERQRGNFPDRFSGHQFPNYSSELNVNALLLGDSALYLCASSWGLAGGYQETQYFGPGTRLLVL.

In its sample, this clone was seen once. This chain links TRBV6-6 with TRBJ2-1, with 8 bases identical to TRBD1. The CDR3 extends over 15 amino acids. Germline CDR1 MNHNY, CDR2 SVGAGI (reference sequence). V lost 0 bases to trimming and J lost 6 bases; unmatched junction nucleotides: 4. Here the CDR3 DNA reads TGTGCCAGCAGTTACTCGACAGGGGCTGCCAATGAGCAGTTCTTC. Protein product: CASSYSTGAANEQFF.

This chain links TRBV5-1 with TRBJ2-5; TRBD1 might be the D (6 bases). Germline CDR1 reads SGHRS; CDR2 reads YFSETQ. The CDR3 consists of 14 residues. Trimming took 4 bases from V and 1 from J, leaving 11 bases between them. CDR3 protein: CASSVMGAQETQYF. The CDR3 region has the DNA TGCGCCAGCAGCGTAATGGGGGCCCAAGAGACCCAGTACTTC.

The chain combines TRBV12-5 with TRBJ1-5; D may be TRBD1 (5 bases). This CDR3 spans 13 amino acids. In germline, CDR1 is LGHNT, CDR2 FRNRAP. The ends were cut back, 7 bases at V and 5 bases at J, with 12 bases in the middle. This CDR3 is CASAWGGDQPQHF. The CDR3 bases are TGTGCTAGTGCGTGGGGCGGGGATCAGCCCCAGCATTTT.

This chain uses TRBV6-1 with TRBJ1-5, with 8 bases fitting TRBD1. This CDR3 has 14 amino acids. V was clipped by 7 bases and J by 2 bases; unmatched bases: 4. From germline, CDR1 is MNHNS and CDR2 SASEGT. Here the CDR3 reads CASIETGGNQPQHF. Here the CDR3 DNA reads TGTGCCAGCATAGAGACAGGGGGCAATCAGCCCCAGCATTTT.

CDR3 nucleotide sequence: TGTGCCTGGAGTGGGCGGACTAGCGGGAGGCTGAGCGACGTGGACTACGAGCAGTACTTC. Translation: CAWSGRTSGRLSDVDYEQYF. The rearrangement links TRBV30 to TRBJ2-7; 14 bases fit TRBD2. The CDR3 loop spans 20 amino acids. Germline CDR1 and CDR2: GTSNPN and SVGIG (reference sequence). After removal of 1 base from V and 3 bases from J, the junction contained 17 bases not matched to a gene.

The CDR3 sequence: CAISGGRETEAFF. The CDR3 coding sequence is TGTGCCATCAGTGGAGGCAGGGAGACTGAAGCTTTCTTT. The V call is TRBV10-3, the J call TRBJ1-1; D perhaps matches TRBD1 (5 bases). The germline V gene has CDR1 ENHRY and CDR2 SYGVKD. Trimming took 4 bases from V and 5 from J, leaving 11 bases between them. The CDR3 is 13 amino acids.

For this clone: Other DNA sequences in the same sample also yield this CDR3. DNA for the CDR3: TGTGCCAGCAGCGTAGGGCCTTCCACCGGGGAGCTGTTTTTT. It encodes CASSVGPSTGELFF. The chain is built from TRBV9 and TRBJ2-2; D remains unclear. Trimming cost V 0 bases and J 4 bases, with 7 bases left between them. Germline V gene lookup returns CDR1 SGDLS and CDR2 YYNGEE. The CDR3 loop spans 14 amino acids.

Remarks on this clone: This same CDR3 is encoded by further DNA sequences in the sample. The chain recombines TRBV7-2 with TRBJ2-7; D unclear. This CDR3 has 12 amino acids. In germline, CDR1 is SGHTA, CDR2 FQGNSA. V lost 5 bases to trimming and J lost 0 bases, with 5 bases between them. The CDR3 DNA reads as TGTGCCAGCAGCCGTAGCTCCTACGAGCAGTACTTC. Amino acids: CASSRSSYEQYF.

The rearrangement links TRBV6-5 to TRBJ2-7, with TRBD2 matching over 9 bases. Germline values: CDR1 MNHEY, CDR2 SVGAGI. V gave up 5 bases and J gave up 5 bases; unmatched junction bases: 10. The CDR3 contains 15 residues. The CDR3 loop reads CASSLSGRVRNEQYF. The DNA of the CDR3 is TGTGCCAGCAGTCTTAGCGGGAGAGTAAGGAACGAGCAGTACTTC.

The chain employs TRBV6-5 and TRBJ2-7; maybe TRBD2 (5 bases). Looked up from germline, CDR1 is MNHEY and CDR2 is SVGAGI. There are 14 residues in the CDR3. V was pared by 4 bases and J by 3 bases, with 13 bases between. CDR3 bases: TGTGCCAGCAGTTCACCTTCGGGAAACTACGAGCAGTACTTC. Residues: CASSSPSGNYEQYF.

In the case of this clone: The sample contains more than one DNA sequence encoding this CDR3. The chain combines TRBV28 with TRBJ1-5; 8 bases are a match to TRBD1. Unmatched junction bases numbered 6, after V lost 4 bases and J lost 4 bases. This CDR3 region has 15 residues. Per germline, CDR1 MDHEN and CDR2 SYDVKM. CDR3 DNA sequence: TGTGCCAGCAGTTCCGGACAGGGAGTGAATCAGCCCCAGCATTTT. Translated, it gives CASSSGQGVNQPQHF.